The subject of this entry is one T cell receptor beta chain. What it binds is unknown. Time point here: week 11, during vaccination. Every single dose of the vaccine, 300 ug of mutant IDH1 20-mer peptide, came with topical imiquimod. The astrocytomas were IDH1-mutant, ATRX-negative, and WHO grade 3 or 4. These data come from a study of a mutant IDH1 vaccine in newly diagnosed glioma. About the research overall: Vaccines began 4-6 weeks after radiotherapy alone, or with temozolomide cycles. Of treated patients, approximately 62% were men and about 38% women, averaging around 40 years. Earlier care involved radiotherapy, temozolomide, or both, and the majority received both.

Here immunoSEQ multiplex PCR was the method, and the copy in TCRdb shows in-frame clones only, minus some. This table has fewer than 65,000 clones, 75% to 90% appearing once. The CDR3 length is 15 residues. Germline CDR1 LGHNA, CDR2 YSLEER. Trimming cost V 3 bases and J 5 bases; bases outside gene matches: 5. This receptor was identified in a man in his forties or fifties with glioma. The material sequenced was PBMCs, taken from a glioma patient whose treatment included an IDH1 peptide vaccine. V and J are TRBV4-3 and TRBJ1-1; 11 bases fit TRBD1. CDR3: CASSQGTGGETEAFF. The CDR3 region has the DNA TGCGCCAGCAGCCAGGGGACAGGGGGAGAAACTGAAGCTTTCTTT.